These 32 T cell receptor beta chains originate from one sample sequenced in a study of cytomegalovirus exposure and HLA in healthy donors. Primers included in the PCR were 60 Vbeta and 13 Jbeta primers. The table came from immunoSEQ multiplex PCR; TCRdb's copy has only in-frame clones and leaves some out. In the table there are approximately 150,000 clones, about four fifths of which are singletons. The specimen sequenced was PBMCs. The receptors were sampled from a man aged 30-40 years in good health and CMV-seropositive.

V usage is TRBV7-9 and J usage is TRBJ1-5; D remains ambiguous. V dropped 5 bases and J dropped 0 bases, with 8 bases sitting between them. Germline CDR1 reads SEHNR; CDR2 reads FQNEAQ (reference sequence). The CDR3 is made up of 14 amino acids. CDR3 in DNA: TGTGCCAGCAGCGGTCGGGTTAGCAATCAGCCCCAGCATTTT. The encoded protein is CASSGRVSNQPQHF.

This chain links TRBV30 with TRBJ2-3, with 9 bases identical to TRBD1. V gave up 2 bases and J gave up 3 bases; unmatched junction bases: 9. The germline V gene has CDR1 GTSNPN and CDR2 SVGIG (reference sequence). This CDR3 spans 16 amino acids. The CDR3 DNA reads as TGTGCCTGGAGTCGAAGGACAGGGGTGTTTACAGATACGCAGTATTTT. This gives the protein CAWSRRTGVFTDTQYF.

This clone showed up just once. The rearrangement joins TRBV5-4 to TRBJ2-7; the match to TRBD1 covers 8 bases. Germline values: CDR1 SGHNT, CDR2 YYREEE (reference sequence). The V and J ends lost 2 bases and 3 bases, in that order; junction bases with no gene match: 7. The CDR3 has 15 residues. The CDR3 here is CASSLSGTGFYEQYF. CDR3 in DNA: TGTGCCAGCAGCTTATCCGGGACAGGCTTCTACGAGCAGTACTTC.

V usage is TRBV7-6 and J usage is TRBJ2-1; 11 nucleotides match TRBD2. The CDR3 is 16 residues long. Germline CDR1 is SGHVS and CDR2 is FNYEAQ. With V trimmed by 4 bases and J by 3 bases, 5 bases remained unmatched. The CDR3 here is CASSSSGGRNYNEQFF. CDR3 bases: TGTGCCAGCAGCTCTAGCGGGGGGCGAAACTACAATGAGCAGTTCTTC.

DNA of the CDR3: TGCGCCAGCAGCCCCGACAGGGGGCAGGAAGGCTACACCTTC. Translated, it gives CASSPDRGQEGYTF. V is TRBV5-1 and J is TRBJ1-2, with 10 bases matching TRBD1. The CDR3 is made up of 14 amino acids. Trimming took 4 bases from V and 8 from J; bases not matched to a gene: 8. The V gene's germline CDR1 is SGHRS and CDR2 YFSETQ.

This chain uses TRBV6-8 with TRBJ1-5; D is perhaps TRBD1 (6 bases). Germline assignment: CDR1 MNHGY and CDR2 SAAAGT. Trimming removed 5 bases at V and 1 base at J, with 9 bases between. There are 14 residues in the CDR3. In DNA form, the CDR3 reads TGTGCCAGCAGTAAGGGGGGGAGCAATCAGCCCCAGCATTTT. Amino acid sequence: CASSKGGSNQPQHF.

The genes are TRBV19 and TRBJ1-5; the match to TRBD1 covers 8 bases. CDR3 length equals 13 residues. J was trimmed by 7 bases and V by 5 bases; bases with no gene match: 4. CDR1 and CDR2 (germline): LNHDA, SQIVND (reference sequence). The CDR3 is CASSGQGEQPQHF. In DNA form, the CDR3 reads TGTGCCAGTAGTGGACAGGGAGAACAGCCCCAGCATTTT.

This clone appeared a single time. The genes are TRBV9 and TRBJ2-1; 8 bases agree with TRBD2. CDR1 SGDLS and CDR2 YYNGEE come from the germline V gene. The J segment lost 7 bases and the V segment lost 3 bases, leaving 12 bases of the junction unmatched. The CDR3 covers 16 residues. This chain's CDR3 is CASSGGGGTSLNEQFF. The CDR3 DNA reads TGTGCCAGCAGCGGGGGGGGCGGGACTAGTCTAAATGAGCAGTTCTTC.

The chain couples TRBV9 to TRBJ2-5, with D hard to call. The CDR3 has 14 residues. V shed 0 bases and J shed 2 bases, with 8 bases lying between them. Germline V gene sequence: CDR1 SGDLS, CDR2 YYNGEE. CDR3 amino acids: CASSVEQSQETQYF. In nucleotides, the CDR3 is TGTGCCAGCAGCGTAGAACAGAGTCAAGAGACCCAGTACTTC.

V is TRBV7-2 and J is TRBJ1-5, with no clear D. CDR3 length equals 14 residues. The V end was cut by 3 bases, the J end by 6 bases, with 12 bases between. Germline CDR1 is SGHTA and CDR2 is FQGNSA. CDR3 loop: CASSLGAESQPQHF. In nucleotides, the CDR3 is TGTGCCAGCAGCTTGGGCGCAGAAAGTCAGCCCCAGCATTTT.

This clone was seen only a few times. The CDR3 spells CASSDPPGTSGGNEQFF. CDR3 bases: TGTGCCAGTAGCGATCCTCCCGGGACTAGCGGGGGCAATGAGCAGTTCTTC. This chain uses TRBV19 with TRBJ2-1, with 14 nucleotides matching TRBD2. Trimming removed 6 bases from V and 6 bases from J; junction bases left unmatched: 10. Per germline, CDR1 LNHDA and CDR2 SQIVND (reference sequence). CDR3 length equals 17 residues.

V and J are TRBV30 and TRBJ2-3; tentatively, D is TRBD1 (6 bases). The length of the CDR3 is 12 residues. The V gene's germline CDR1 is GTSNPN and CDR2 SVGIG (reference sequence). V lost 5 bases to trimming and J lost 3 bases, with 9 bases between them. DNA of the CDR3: TGTGCCTGGGCACAGGGTACAGATACGCAGTATTTT. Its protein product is CAWAQGTDTQYF.

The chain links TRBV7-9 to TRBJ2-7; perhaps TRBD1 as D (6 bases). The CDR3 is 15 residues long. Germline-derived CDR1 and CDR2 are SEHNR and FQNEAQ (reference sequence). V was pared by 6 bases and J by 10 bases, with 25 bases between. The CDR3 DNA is TGTGCCAGCAGTCAAACCGGGACACGGGGATCAGACCAGTACTTC. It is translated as CASSQTGTRGSDQYF.

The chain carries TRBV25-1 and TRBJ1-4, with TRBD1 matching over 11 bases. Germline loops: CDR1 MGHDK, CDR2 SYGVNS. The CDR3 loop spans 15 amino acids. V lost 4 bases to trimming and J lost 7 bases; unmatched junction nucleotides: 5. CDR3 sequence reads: CASSAPGTGGEKLFF. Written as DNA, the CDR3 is TGTGCCAGCAGTGCCCCCGGGACAGGGGGTGAAAAACTGTTTTTT.

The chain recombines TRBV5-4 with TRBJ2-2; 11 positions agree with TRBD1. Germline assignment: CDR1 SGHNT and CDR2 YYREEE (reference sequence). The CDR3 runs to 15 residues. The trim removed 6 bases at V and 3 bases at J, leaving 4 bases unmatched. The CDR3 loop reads CASKDRGRDTGELFF. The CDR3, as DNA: TGTGCCAGCAAGGACAGGGGGCGGGACACCGGGGAGCTGTTTTTT.

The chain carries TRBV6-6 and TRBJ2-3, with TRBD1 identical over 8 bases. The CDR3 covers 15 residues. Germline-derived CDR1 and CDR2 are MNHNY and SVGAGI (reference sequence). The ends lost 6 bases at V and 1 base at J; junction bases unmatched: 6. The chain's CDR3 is CASSSLTGGTDTQYF. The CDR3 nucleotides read TGTGCCAGCAGCTCTCTGACAGGGGGCACAGATACGCAGTATTTT.

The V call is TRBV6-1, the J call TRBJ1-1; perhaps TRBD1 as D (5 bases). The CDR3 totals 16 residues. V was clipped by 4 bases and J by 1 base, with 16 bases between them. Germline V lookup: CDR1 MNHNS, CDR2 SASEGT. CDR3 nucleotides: TGTGCCAGCAGTGTGCCGGGGGAGGGGAGGAACACTGAAGCTTTCTTT. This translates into CASSVPGEGRNTEAFF.

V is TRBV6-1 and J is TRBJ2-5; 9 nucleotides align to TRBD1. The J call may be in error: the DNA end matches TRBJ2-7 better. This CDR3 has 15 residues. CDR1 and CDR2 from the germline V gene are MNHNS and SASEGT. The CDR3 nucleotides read TGTGCCAGCAGCTCCTCCGGGACAGGGAACTACGAGCAGTACTTC. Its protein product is CASSSSGTGNYEQYF.

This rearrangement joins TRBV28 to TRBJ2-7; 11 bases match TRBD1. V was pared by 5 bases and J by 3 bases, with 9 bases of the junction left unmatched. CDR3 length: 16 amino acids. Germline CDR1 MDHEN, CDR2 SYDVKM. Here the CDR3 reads CASSPWGQGVNYEQYF. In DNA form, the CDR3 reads TGTGCCAGCAGTCCCTGGGGACAGGGGGTGAACTACGAGCAGTACTTC.

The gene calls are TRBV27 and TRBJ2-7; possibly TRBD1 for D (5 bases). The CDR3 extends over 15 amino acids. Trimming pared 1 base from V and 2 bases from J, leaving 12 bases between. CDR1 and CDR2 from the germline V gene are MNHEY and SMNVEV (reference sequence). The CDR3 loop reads CASSLYPTDPYEQYF. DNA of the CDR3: TGTGCCAGCAGTTTATACCCGACAGATCCCTACGAGCAGTACTTC.

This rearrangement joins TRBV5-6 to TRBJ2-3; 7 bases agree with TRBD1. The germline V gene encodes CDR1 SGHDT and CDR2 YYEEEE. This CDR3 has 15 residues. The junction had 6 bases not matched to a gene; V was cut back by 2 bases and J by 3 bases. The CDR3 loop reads CASSLTQGITDTQYF. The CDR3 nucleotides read TGTGCCAGCAGCTTAACACAGGGGATTACAGATACGCAGTATTTT.

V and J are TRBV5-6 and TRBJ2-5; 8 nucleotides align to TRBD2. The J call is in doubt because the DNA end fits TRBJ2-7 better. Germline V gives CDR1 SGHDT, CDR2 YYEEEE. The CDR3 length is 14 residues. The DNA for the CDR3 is TGTGCCAGCAGCCGCCGCGGGGGGACCTACGAGCAGTACTTC. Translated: CASSRRGGTYEQYF.

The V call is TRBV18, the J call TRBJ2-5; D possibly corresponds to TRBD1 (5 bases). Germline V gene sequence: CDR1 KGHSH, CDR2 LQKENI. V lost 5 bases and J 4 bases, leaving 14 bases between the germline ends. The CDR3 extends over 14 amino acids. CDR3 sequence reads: CASSTYQGAETQYF. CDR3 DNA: TGTGCCAGCTCAACCTACCAGGGCGCAGAGACCCAGTACTTC.

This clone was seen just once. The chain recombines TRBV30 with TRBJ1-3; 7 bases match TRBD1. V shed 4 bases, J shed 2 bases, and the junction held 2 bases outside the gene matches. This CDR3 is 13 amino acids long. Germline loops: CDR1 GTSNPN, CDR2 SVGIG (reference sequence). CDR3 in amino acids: CAWNRGTGNTIYF. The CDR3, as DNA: TGTGCCTGGAACAGGGGAACTGGAAACACCATATATTTT.

The chain's CDR3 is CASSLELVVETQYF. In DNA, the CDR3 is TGCGCCAGCAGCTTGGAGTTGGTAGTAGAGACCCAGTACTTC. The chain joins TRBV5-1 to TRBJ2-5; D is uncertain. The V end lost 0 bases, the J end lost 4 bases, and 10 bases lay between the germline ends. In germline, CDR1 is SGHRS, CDR2 YFSETQ. This CDR3 is 14 amino acids long.

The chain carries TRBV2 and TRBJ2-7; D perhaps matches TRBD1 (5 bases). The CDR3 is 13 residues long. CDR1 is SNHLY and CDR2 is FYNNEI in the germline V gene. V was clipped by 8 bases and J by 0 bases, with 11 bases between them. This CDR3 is CASRVGPSYEQYF. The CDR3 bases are TGTGCCAGCCGAGTGGGGCCCTCCTACGAGCAGTACTTC.

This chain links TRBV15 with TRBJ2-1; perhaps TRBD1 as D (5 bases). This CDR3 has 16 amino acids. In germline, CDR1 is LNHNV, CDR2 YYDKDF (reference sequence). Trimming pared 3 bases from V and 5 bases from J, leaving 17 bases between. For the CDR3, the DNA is TGTGCCACCAGCAGCTTCCCTAGGGGAAGGCACAATGAGCAGTTCTTC. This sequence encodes CATSSFPRGRHNEQFF. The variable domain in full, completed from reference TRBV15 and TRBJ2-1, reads DAMVIQNPRYQVTQFGKPVTLSCSQTLNHNVMYWYQQKSSQAPKLLFHYYDKDFNNEADTPDNFQSRRPNTSFCFLDIRSPGLGDTAMYLCATSSFPRGRHNEQFFGPGTRLTVL.

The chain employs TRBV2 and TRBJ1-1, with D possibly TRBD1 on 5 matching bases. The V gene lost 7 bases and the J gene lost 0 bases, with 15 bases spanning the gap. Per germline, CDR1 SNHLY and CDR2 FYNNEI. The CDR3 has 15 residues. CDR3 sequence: CASKGSTAMNTEAFF. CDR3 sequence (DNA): TGTGCCAGCAAAGGGTCGACAGCTATGAACACTGAAGCTTTCTTT.

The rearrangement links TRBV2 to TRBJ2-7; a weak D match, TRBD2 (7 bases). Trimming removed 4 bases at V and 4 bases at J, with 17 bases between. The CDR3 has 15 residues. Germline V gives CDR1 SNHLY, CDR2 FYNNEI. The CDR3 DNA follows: TGTGCCAGCAGTGCATCACTAGGGGGAGGGTACGAGCAGTACTTC. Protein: CASSASLGGGYEQYF.

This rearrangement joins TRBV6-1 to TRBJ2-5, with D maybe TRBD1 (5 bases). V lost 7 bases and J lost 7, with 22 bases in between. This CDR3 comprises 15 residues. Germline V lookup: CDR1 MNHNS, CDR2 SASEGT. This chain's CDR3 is CASIEGPNRRATQYF. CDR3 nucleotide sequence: TGTGCCAGCATCGAAGGGCCAAACCGCAGGGCGACCCAGTACTTC.

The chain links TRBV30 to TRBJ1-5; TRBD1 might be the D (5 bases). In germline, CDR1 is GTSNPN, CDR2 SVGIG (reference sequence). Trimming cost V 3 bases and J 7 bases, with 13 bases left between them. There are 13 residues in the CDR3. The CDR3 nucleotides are TGTGCCTGGAGCGGGGGGGAACGCCAGCCCCAGCATTTT. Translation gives CAWSGGERQPQHF.

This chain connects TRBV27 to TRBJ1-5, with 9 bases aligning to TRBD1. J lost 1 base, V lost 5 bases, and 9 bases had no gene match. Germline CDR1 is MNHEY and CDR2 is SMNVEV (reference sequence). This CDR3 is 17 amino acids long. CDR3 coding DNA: TGTGCCAGCAGTCCCCGGGACAGGGCGGGAAGCAATCAGCCCCAGCATTTT. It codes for CASSPRDRAGSNQPQHF.